These T cell receptor beta chains were read from a single sample in a study of naive and memory T cell subsets. Each CDR3 protein is one row after TCRdb ran MiXCR on the UMI-ligation and nested PCR reads. The table records about 140,000 distinct CDR3 sequences, about a fifth of them present only once. Sequenced input: naive CD8+ T cells from blood. The receptor set was obtained from a human donor in good health. CDR3s include the opening cysteine and the closing phenylalanine or tryptophan. A D gene is named only where the DNA matches it firmly. Some rows mark clone size as missing; the rest say once, few, many or name a class of expanded clone.

TRBV20-1,NA,TRBJ2-7,few,CSARADRDTALEQYF,TGCAGTGCTAGAGCAGACCGGGACACCGCTTTGGAGCAGTACTTC
TRBV29-1,NA,TRBJ2-1,NA,CSVESIYNEQFF,TGCAGCGTTGAATCAATCTACAATGAGCAGTTCTTC
TRBV6-2/TRBV6-3,NA,TRBJ2-6,NA,CASSYPGAGANVLTF,TGTGCCAGCAGTTACCCAGGGGCTGGGGCCAACGTCCTGACTTTC
TRBV28,NA,TRBJ2-2,NA,CAVRTLVTGELFF,TGTGCCGTCCGTACTTTAGTCACCGGGGAGCTGTTTTTT
TRBV3-1,TRBD1,TRBJ2-5,few,CASSQGQGVETQYF,TGTGCCAGCAGCCAAGGCCAGGGGGTGGAGACCCAGTACTTC
TRBV2,NA,TRBJ1-2,few,CASSVPDGKNYGYTF,TGTGCCAGCAGTGTCCCGGACGGGAAAAACTATGGCTACACCTTC
TRBV4-1,NA,TRBJ1-4,NA,CASSQVHGVREKLFF,TGCGCCAGCAGCCAAGTTCACGGGGTTAGGGAAAAACTGTTTTTT
TRBV29-1,TRBD1,TRBJ2-1,NA,CSVAARGSSYNEQFF,TGCAGCGTTGCGGCCAGGGGGAGCTCCTACAATGAGCAGTTCTTC
TRBV7-2,NA,TRBJ2-7,few,CASSSFPGPIVEQYF,TGTGCCAGCAGCAGTTTTCCGGGACCTATCGTGGAGCAGTACTTC
TRBV5-7,TRBD2,TRBJ2-4,NA,CASSEREPFAWAKNIQYF,TGTGCCAGCAGCGAGCGGGAGCCTTTCGCTTGGGCCAAAAACATTCAGTACTTC
TRBV7-2,TRBD2,TRBJ2-7,many,CASSLEVAGGDEQYF,TGTGCCAGCAGCTTAGAGGTAGCGGGAGGGGACGAGCAGTACTTC
TRBV6-2/TRBV6-3,NA,TRBJ2-3,few,CASSPLLEAQDTQYF,TGTGCCAGCAGCCCCTTACTAGAAGCCCAAGATACGCAGTATTTT
TRBV6-5,TRBD1,TRBJ1-1,NA,CASSYDRGTEAFF,TGTGCCAGCAGTTACGACAGGGGAACTGAAGCTTTCTTT
TRBV28,NA,TRBJ2-7,NA,CASSLRDSHYEQYF,TGTGCCAGCAGTCTCCGGGACTCGCACTACGAGCAGTACTTC
TRBV28,TRBD2,TRBJ2-2,few,CASSPPWLAANTGELFF,TGTGCCAGCAGTCCTCCCTGGCTAGCGGCGAACACCGGGGAGCTGTTTTTT
TRBV29-1,NA,TRBJ1-2,NA,CSVVSGDDGYTF,TGCAGCGTTGTCTCGGGGGACGATGGCTACACCTTC
TRBV24-1,NA,TRBJ1-5,few,CATSDSGTPSTQPQHF,TGTGCCACCAGTGACTCCGGGACTCCGAGCACTCAGCCCCAGCATTTT
TRBV29-1,NA,TRBJ2-7,few,CSVLRDTDYEQYF,TGCAGCGTCCTCCGGGACACTGACTACGAGCAGTACTTC
TRBV4-3,NA,TRBJ2-7,NA,CASSQALAGATYEQYF,TGCGCCAGCAGCCAGGCCCTAGCAGGGGCAACCTACGAGCAGTACTTC
TRBV5-1,TRBD1,TRBJ2-7,few,CASSPPPGTAPYEQYF,TGCGCCAGCAGCCCACCACCCGGGACAGCCCCCTACGAGCAGTACTTC
TRBV28,TRBD1,TRBJ1-1,few,CASSPPDTGTGVENTEAFF,TGTGCCAGCAGTCCCCCCGATACCGGGACAGGGGTTGAGAACACTGAAGCTTTCTTT
TRBV29-1,TRBD2,TRBJ2-7,few,CSTISGRTYEQYF,TGCAGCACCATTAGCGGGAGGACCTACGAGCAGTACTTC
TRBV7-9,NA,TRBJ1-2,few,CASRPTGSYGYTF,TGTGCCAGCAGACCAACAGGGTCGTATGGCTACACCTTC
TRBV28,NA,TRBJ2-5,NA,CASSLREVGTQYF,TGTGCCAGCAGTTTGAGGGAAGTTGGGACCCAGTACTTC
TRBV5-5,TRBD2,TRBJ2-2,few,CASRTGLAGDDNTGELFF,TGTGCCAGCAGAACGGGACTAGCGGGGGATGATAACACCGGGGAGCTGTTTTTT
TRBV7-9,TRBD1,TRBJ2-2,few,CASSSGTGGPRTGELFF,TGTGCCAGCAGCTCGGGGACAGGGGGTCCTAGGACCGGGGAGCTGTTTTTT
TRBV6-5,NA,TRBJ2-5,NA,CASSYDLAEETQYF,TGTGCCAGCAGTTACGATCTAGCCGAAGAGACCCAGTACTTC
TRBV7-9,NA,TRBJ1-1,NA,CASSGGPAEAFF,TGTGCCAGCAGTGGGGGGCCGGCTGAAGCTTTCTTT
TRBV3-1,TRBD1,TRBJ2-1,few,CASSHYGQGALVEQFF,TGTGCCAGCAGCCATTACGGACAGGGGGCGTTGGTCGAGCAGTTCTTC
TRBV24-1,NA,TRBJ2-3,NA,CATSDSSTDTQYF,TGTGCCACCAGTGACTCCAGTACAGATACGCAGTATTTT
TRBV6-5,NA,TRBJ2-5,few,CASSYLVGETQYF,TGTGCCAGCAGTTACCTAGTTGGGGAGACCCAGTACTTC
TRBV6-2/TRBV6-3,TRBD2,TRBJ2-1,NA,CATITLGLEYNEQFF,TGTGCCACCATCACCCTCGGACTAGAATACAATGAGCAGTTCTTC
TRBV12-3/TRBV12-4,NA,TRBJ2-5,few,CASSFLGTQYF,TGTGCCAGCAGTTTTTTGGGGACCCAGTACTTC
TRBV4-1,NA,TRBJ1-1,few,CASSQEWTANTEAFF,TGCGCCAGCAGCCAAGAATGGACAGCGAACACTGAAGCTTTCTTT
TRBV11-2,TRBD2,TRBJ2-1,once,CASSSTSGFYNEQFF,TGTGCCAGCAGCTCGACTAGCGGGTTTTACAATGAGCAGTTCTTC
TRBV5-1,NA,TRBJ2-2,few,CASSGVAYDTGELFF,TGCGCCAGCAGTGGTGTAGCGTATGACACCGGGGAGCTGTTTTTT
TRBV12-3/TRBV12-4,TRBD2,TRBJ2-1,NA,CASSLSGLAGRNEQFF,TGTGCCAGCAGTTTATCAGGACTAGCGGGCCGCAATGAGCAGTTCTTC
TRBV2,NA,TRBJ2-3,NA,CASSPGALASPDTQYF,TGTGCCAGCAGCCCGGGTGCACTAGCCAGCCCAGATACGCAGTATTTT
TRBV4-1,TRBD1,TRBJ2-1,NA,CASSQGDRVNEQFF,TGCGCCAGCAGCCAAGGGGACAGGGTCAATGAGCAGTTCTTC
TRBV27,NA,TRBJ1-1,few,CASSFSADTEAFF,TGTGCCAGCAGTTTTTCCGCGGACACTGAAGCTTTCTTT
TRBV24-1,TRBD2,TRBJ2-1,few,CATSDRTSGRYNEQFF,TGTGCCACCAGTGACCGGACTAGCGGGAGGTACAATGAGCAGTTCTTC
TRBV7-9,NA,TRBJ2-3,NA,CASSPSDSTDTQYF,TGTGCCAGCAGCCCTTCGGACAGCACAGATACGCAGTATTTT
TRBV23-1,NA,TRBJ2-3,few,CASSQSSGTFTDTQYF,TGCGCCAGCAGTCAATCGTCCGGGACCTTCACAGATACGCAGTATTTT
TRBV28,TRBD2,TRBJ2-7,NA,CASGWGLAEYEQYF,TGTGCCAGCGGTTGGGGACTAGCGGAATACGAGCAGTACTTC
TRBV5-4,NA,TRBJ2-2,few,CASRNPMTGELFF,TGTGCCAGCAGGAACCCTATGACCGGGGAGCTGTTTTTT
TRBV29-1,NA,TRBJ2-7,NA,CSVGISSYEQYF,TGCAGCGTTGGGATAAGCTCCTACGAGCAGTACTTC
TRBV5-4,TRBD1,TRBJ1-1,NA,CASSVGTVYTEAFF,TGTGCCAGCAGCGTCGGGACAGTGTACACTGAAGCTTTCTTT
TRBV2,NA,TRBJ2-7,NA,CASSRLPSGGRSYEQYF,TGTGCCAGCAGTCGCCTTCCCTCAGGAGGACGGTCCTACGAGCAGTACTTC
TRBV20-1,NA,TRBJ1-1,few,CSVLALMNTEAFF,TGCAGTGTTCTAGCCCTCATGAACACTGAAGCTTTCTTT
TRBV5-1,NA,TRBJ1-2,few,CASSVDMGEGYTF,TGCGCCAGCAGTGTGGACATGGGTGAGGGCTACACCTTC
TRBV28,NA,TRBJ1-1,NA,CASTGSNTEAFF,TGTGCCAGCACAGGGAGTAACACTGAAGCTTTCTTT